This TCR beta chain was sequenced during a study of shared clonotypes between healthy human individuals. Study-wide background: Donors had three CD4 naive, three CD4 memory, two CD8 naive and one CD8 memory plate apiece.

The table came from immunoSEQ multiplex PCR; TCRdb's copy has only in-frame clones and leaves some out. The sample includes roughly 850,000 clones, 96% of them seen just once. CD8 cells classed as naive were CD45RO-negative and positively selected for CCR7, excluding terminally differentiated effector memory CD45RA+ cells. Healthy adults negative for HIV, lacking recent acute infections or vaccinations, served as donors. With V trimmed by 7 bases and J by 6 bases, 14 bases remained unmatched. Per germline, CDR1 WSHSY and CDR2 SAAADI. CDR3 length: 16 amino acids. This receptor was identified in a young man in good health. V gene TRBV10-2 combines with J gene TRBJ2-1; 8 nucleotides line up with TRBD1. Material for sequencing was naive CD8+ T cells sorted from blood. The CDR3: CASTRGRGRSGNEQFF. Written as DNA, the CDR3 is TGCGCCAGCACCCGAGGCAGGGGGCGGAGTGGCAATGAGCAGTTCTTC.